This T cell receptor beta chain is drawn from a study of CD8 T cells in ankylosing spondylitis. Notes on the study in general: Earlier studies detected some motif variants in reactive arthritis synovial fluid and blood. For ankylosing spondylitis blood, a TCR beta motif of eight or nine highly homologous variants appeared characteristic.

This CDR3 is 15 amino acids long. V was pared by 1 base and J by 10 bases, with 17 bases between. Turning to this clonotype: No antigen is known for it.

TCRdb redid the calling of the 5' RACE reads with MiXCR, one entry per CDR3 protein. The sample has roughly 440,000 distinct CDR3 sequences, over 15% seen once; the top ten hold about 0.94%. This receptor was obtained from a male donor with ankylosing spondylitis. The chain employs TRBV12-3 or TRBV12-4 and TRBJ1-5; D possibly corresponds to TRBD1 (6 bases). The sequenced material came from blood, either unsorted or a sorted T cell fraction (not recorded which). The CDR3 reads CASSLGGPGTLPQHF. In nucleotides, the CDR3 is TGTGCCAGCAGTTTAGGGGGGCCCGGAACTTTACCCCAGCATTTT.